The subject of this entry is one T cell receptor (beta chain). The antigen is not known. The sample comes from a study of cytomegalovirus exposure and HLA in healthy donors. CDR1 and CDR2 from the germline V gene are KGHSH and LQKENI. This CDR3 is built from 15 residues. The V end lost 4 bases, the J end lost 6 bases, and 18 bases lay between the germline ends. The donors were part of the roughly 120-subject validation cohort, which stood apart from the roughly 680-subject first cohort. Findings of the study overall: Cytomegalovirus association was listed for about 180 TCR beta chains.

Sequencing was performed with immunoSEQ multiplex PCR; in TCRdb, only in-frame clones are kept and a portion is missing. Of around 230,000 clones listed, 70% to 90% are singletons. The receptor was isolated from a woman aged 25 to 39 in good health and CMV-seropositive. The sequenced sample was PBMCs. The V and J genes are TRBV18 and TRBJ1-1, with D perhaps matching TRBD1 (6 bases). The CDR3 protein is CASSRVTQGAAEAFF. The CDR3 nucleotides are TGTGCCAGCTCACGGGTGACACAGGGCGCCGCTGAAGCTTTCTTT.